This is a list of T cell receptor beta chains from one sample in a study of regulatory T cells in long-lasting Graves disease. TCRdb re-called the multiplex PCR reads through MiXCR, storing one row per CDR3 protein. This table has 300,000 to 400,000 distinct CDR3 sequences, about a sixth appearing once. This sample comprised peripheral blood mononuclear cells (PBMCs), obtained at new diagnosis, from a patient treated with antithyroid drugs. These receptors were collected from a female donor with Graves disease. The CDR3 runs from the conserved cysteine through the conserved F or W. The order of the fields is V gene, D gene, J gene, clone size, CDR3 DNA, CDR3 protein. D genes are given only for firm matches. The size field is filled for only some rows; it gives once, few, many or a size class.

TRBV29-1	-	TRBJ1-1	many	TGCAGCGTTGTCAGGGAGAGAGGCACTGAAGCTTTCTTT	CSVVRERGTEAFF
TRBV7-6	-	TRBJ1-4	-	TGTGCCAGCAGCTTAGACCACCAGGGCGAAAAACTGTTTTTT	CASSLDHQGEKLFF
TRBV28	TRBD2	TRBJ2-3	many	TGTGCCAGCAGTTTTGTTGCGGGAGTGACAGATACGCAGTATTTT	CASSFVAGVTDTQYF
TRBV27	-	TRBJ2-1	once	TGTGCCAGCAGTTTATCCCGGATTAACTACAATGAGCAGTTCTTC	CASSLSRINYNEQFF
TRBV20-1	TRBD2	TRBJ2-2	many	TGCAGTGCTAGAGACCTCAAGCGGGGGGGTGGCACCGGGGAGCTGTTTTTT	CSARDLKRGGGTGELFF
TRBV18	TRBD2	TRBJ2-1	many	TGTGCCAGCTCACCACGGACTAGCCAGGATGAGCAGTTCTTC	CASSPRTSQDEQFF
TRBV13	TRBD2	TRBJ2-2	many	TGTGCCAGCAGCCGACTAGCGGTTGCCGGGGAGCTGTTTTTT	CASSRLAVAGELFF
TRBV7-9	-	TRBJ1-2	-	TGTGCCAGCTTACAGGAAATCTATGGCTACACCTTC	CASLQEIYGYTF
TRBV12-3/TRBV12-4	-	TRBJ2-7	many	TGTGCCAGCAGCACTACAGGGATCGAGCAGTACTTC	CASSTTGIEQYF
TRBV7-9	TRBD1	TRBJ2-7	many	TGTGCCAGCAGCGCGGAACCACAGGGGGGCGAGCAGTACTTC	CASSAEPQGGEQYF
TRBV9	-	TRBJ1-5	many	TGTGCCAGTGGAGAGGGGGGTAGCAATCAGCCCCAGCATTTT	CASGEGGSNQPQHF
TRBV24-1	-	TRBJ2-1	few	TGTGCCACCAGTGACTCAGGACAGTCCTACAATGAGCAGTTCTTC	CATSDSGQSYNEQFF
TRBV28	TRBD1	TRBJ2-5	many	TGTGCCAGCAGTTTCGGGGACAGGGTTGTTGAAGAGACCCAGTACTTC	CASSFGDRVVEETQYF
TRBV29-1	TRBD1	TRBJ1-1	many	TGCAGCGTTCGACAGGGGGCAAACTTGAACACTGAAGCTTTCTTT	CSVRQGANLNTEAFF
TRBV18	TRBD2	TRBJ2-5	many	TGTGCCAGCAGCCCTGTGGGAGGGGAGACCCAGTACTTC	CASSPVGGETQYF
TRBV28	TRBD1	TRBJ1-1	-	TGTGCCAGCAGTCAAAAACAGGGGCTCGGCACTGAAGCTTTCTTT	CASSQKQGLGTEAFF
TRBV28	TRBD1	TRBJ1-6	few	TGTGCCAGCAGTTTATTCAATGCCGGGACAGCAAATTCACCCCTCCACTTT	CASSLFNAGTANSPLHF
TRBV27	-	TRBJ2-7	many	TGTGCCAGCAGTTTATTCGGGACAGCGGGCGGGTACTCCTACGAGCAGTACTTC	CASSLFGTAGGYSYEQYF
TRBV28	TRBD1	TRBJ2-7	many	TGTGCCAGCAGACCCAACAGGGGGACAGGGTACGAGCAGTACTTC	CASRPNRGTGYEQYF
TRBV5-4	-	TRBJ1-5	many	TGTGCCAGCAGCCGCGGTGGGGGCAGCAATCAGCCCCAGCATTTT	CASSRGGGSNQPQHF
TRBV6-2/TRBV6-3	-	TRBJ1-5	many	TGTGCCAGCAGTTTAATCGCGAATCAGCCCCAGCATTTT	CASSLIANQPQHF
TRBV12-3/TRBV12-4	TRBD1	TRBJ2-1	many	TGTGCCAGCAGTTTAAGAGGACAGGCCGCCTACAATGAGCAGTTCTTC	CASSLRGQAAYNEQFF
TRBV7-2	TRBD1	TRBJ2-7	many	TGTGCCAGCAGCTCGCAGGGACAGCTCTCCTACGAGCAGTACTTC	CASSSQGQLSYEQYF
TRBV5-1	-	TRBJ1-3	many	TGCGCCAGCAGCTTGGCGAACATTCACTCTGGAAACACCATATATTTT	CASSLANIHSGNTIYF
TRBV4-1	-	TRBJ1-1	few	TGCGCCAGCAGCCAAGGGGTACTCACTGAAGCTTTCTTT	CASSQGVLTEAFF
TRBV12-3/TRBV12-4	TRBD1	TRBJ1-2	many	TGTGCCAGCAGTCTTGCGGACAGGGAAACCTTC	CASSLADRETF
TRBV6-1	TRBD1	TRBJ1-2	-	TGTGCCAGCAGTGGGAGAGGGGGCGGATTATATGGCTACACCTTC	CASSGRGGGLYGYTF
TRBV10-3	-	TRBJ1-1	few	TGTGCCATCAGTGAGTGGGGCAACACTGAAGCTTTCTTT	CAISEWGNTEAFF
TRBV20-1	-	TRBJ1-1	many	TGCAGTGCTAGAGCCCTCGGGGGGGCGAACACTGAAGCTTTCTTT	CSARALGGANTEAFF
TRBV5-1	-	TRBJ1-4	-	TGCGCCAGCAGCACGAGGGGTTCAACTAATGAAAAACTGTTTTTT	CASSTRGSTNEKLFF
TRBV5-4	TRBD1	TRBJ2-5	few	TGTGCCAGCAGCTTGGCATCGGGACAGGGGTACGTGACCCAGTACTTC	CASSLASGQGYVTQYF
TRBV12-3/TRBV12-4	-	TRBJ2-7	many	TGTGCCAGCAGTGCTACAGGCTACGAGCAGTACTTC	CASSATGYEQYF
TRBV7-9	-	TRBJ1-2	-	TGTGCCAGCAGCTCTAGATTGGGAGGCTACACCTTC	CASSSRLGGYTF
TRBV7-2	-	TRBJ2-7	many	TGTGCCAGCAGCACCGGGACCCAAGCCTACGAGCAGTACTTC	CASSTGTQAYEQYF
TRBV7-6	-	TRBJ2-1	-	TGTGCCAGCAGCTTAGCGCCGCGACAGGGAGGGGAGCAGTTCTTC	CASSLAPRQGGEQFF
TRBV7-2	-	TRBJ2-6	-	TGTGCCAGCTCACCCCGCCCCGGGGCCAACGTCCTGACTTTC	CASSPRPGANVLTF
TRBV5-1	-	TRBJ2-1	many	TGCGCCAGCAGCTTGGACGAGGTGGGGGCCAATGAGCAGTTCTTC	CASSLDEVGANEQFF
TRBV2	-	TRBJ1-2	many	TGTGCCAGCTTACCACAGACTTATGGCTACACCTTC	CASLPQTYGYTF
TRBV27	-	TRBJ2-7	many	TGTGCCAGCAGATACACGGACAGTGATTCCTACGAGCAGTACTTC	CASRYTDSDSYEQYF
TRBV7-3	TRBD2	TRBJ2-3	many	TGTGCCAGCAGCCCTCACCCCCGACTAGCGGGAGTTTTTAATACGCAGTATTTT	CASSPHPRLAGVFNTQYF
TRBV18	-	TRBJ1-6	few	TGTGCCAGCTCACAAGCCGGGACGCACCAGGATTCACCCCTCCACTTT	CASSQAGTHQDSPLHF
TRBV20-1	TRBD1	TRBJ1-4	many	TGCAGTGCTGCCGGTTTACAGGGGGGGTGGGGCACTAATGAAAAACTGTTTTTT	CSAAGLQGGWGTNEKLFF
TRBV29-1	-	TRBJ2-1	many	TGCAGCGTTGTCCCACCCGGGGGTGAGCAGTTCTTC	CSVVPPGGEQFF
TRBV11-2	TRBD1	TRBJ1-2	many	TGTGCCAGCCAAGGGGAACAGGGGGGCTATGGCTACACCTTC	CASQGEQGGYGYTF
TRBV7-2	TRBD2	TRBJ2-1	many	TGTGCCAGCAGCTCGACCCTGGGACTAGCGGAAAACAATGAGCAGTTCTTC	CASSSTLGLAENNEQFF
TRBV3-1	-	TRBJ2-3	many	TGTGCCAGCAGCCGACTTCGCACAGATACGCAGTATTTT	CASSRLRTDTQYF
TRBV15	-	TRBJ2-1	-	TGTGCCACCAGCAGAGATCTAGGGGACTACAATGAGCAGTTCTTC	CATSRDLGDYNEQFF
TRBV10-3	TRBD2	TRBJ2-3	-	TGTGCCATCAGACCGGGACAGGGACTAGCGGGTGCAGATACGCAGTATTTT	CAIRPGQGLAGADTQYF
TRBV13	-	TRBJ2-2	many	TGTGCCAGCAGGCCGGTGGGGGCGGGCACCGGGGAGCTGTTTTTT	CASRPVGAGTGELFF
TRBV27	-	TRBJ1-6	many	TGTGCCAGCAGTTTGACCACAGGGTTCGGGGACTCCTATAATTCACCCCTCCACTTT	CASSLTTGFGDSYNSPLHF
TRBV4-3	-	TRBJ2-1	few	TGCGCCAGCAGCCCTTCCCTCGTCGGACCAGGGAAGTACAATGAGCAGTTCTTC	CASSPSLVGPGKYNEQFF
TRBV6-5	-	TRBJ1-5	many	TGTGCCAGCAGTTACTCGTTGAATCAGCCCCAGCATTTT	CASSYSLNQPQHF
TRBV15	-	TRBJ2-1	many	TGTGCCACCAGCCCCAAAAGGGAACGGAGGGGTGATGAGCAGTTCTTC	CATSPKRERRGDEQFF
TRBV27	-	TRBJ1-5	many	TGTGCCAGCAAAGTGAACATAGGTCAGCCCCAGCATTTT	CASKVNIGQPQHF
TRBV29-1	TRBD1	TRBJ1-3	-	TGCAGCGGACAGGGGACCTCGAGATCTGGAAACACCATATATTTT	CSGQGTSRSGNTIYF
TRBV11-2	-	TRBJ2-3	many	TGTGCCAGCAGCCCCCCGGCGGATACGCAGTATTTT	CASSPPADTQYF
TRBV5-5	-	TRBJ1-1	-	TGTGCCAGCAGAAGGCTCCGGTCGGAGGACACTGAAGCTTTCTTT	CASRRLRSEDTEAFF
TRBV5-1	-	TRBJ1-6	many	TGCGCCAGCAGCTTGGAGATTTCGGGAAGTTCACCCCTCCACTTT	CASSLEISGSSPLHF
TRBV12-3/TRBV12-4	-	TRBJ2-7	many	TGTGCCAGCAGTTCTTCAGTCGCCTACGAGCAGTACTTC	CASSSSVAYEQYF
TRBV6-1	-	TRBJ1-1	many	TGTGCCAGCAGAAAGCCGGGAGCTCTTACGGGAAAGAACACTGAAGCTTTCTTT	CASRKPGALTGKNTEAFF